These T cell receptor beta chains were read from a single sample in a study of T-cell memory formation after mild COVID-19. TCRdb re-analysed the 5' RACE reads in MiXCR, keeping a single row per CDR3 protein. This repertoire shows some 450,000 distinct CDR3 sequences, around 20% found once; its top ten account for approximately 8.4%. The sequenced sample was PBMCs or a T cell subset sorted from them (not recorded which). These receptors originate from an adult woman who had mild COVID-19 (a few samples of this study predate the infection). Cell type and time point are not known. CDR3s include the opening cysteine and the closing phenylalanine or tryptophan. D genes are given only for firm matches. Some rows mark clone size as missing; the rest say once, few, many or name a class of expanded clone.

cdr3_aa cdr3_nt v_call clone_size d_call j_call
CASSPPVPYEQYF TGTGCCAGCAGCCCACCCGTCCCCTACGAGCAGTACTTC TRBV7-9 - - TRBJ2-7
CASSLRVYNEQFF TGTGCCAGCAGTTTAAGGGTCTACAATGAGCAGTTCTTC TRBV12-3/TRBV12-4 many - TRBJ2-1
CASSEERQSSYEQYF TGTGCCAGCAGTGAAGAGCGCCAGAGCTCCTACGAGCAGTACTTC TRBV6-1 few - TRBJ2-7
CASSLSGPGDTEAFF TGCGCCAGCAGCTTGTCTGGTCCAGGGGACACTGAAGCTTTCTTT TRBV5-1 few - TRBJ1-1
CASSFRGDQAEKLFF TGTGCCAGCAGCTTTCGGGGGGACCAGGCCGAAAAACTGTTTTTT TRBV11-3 - - TRBJ1-4
CASSQGLRSGGSYGYTF TGCGCCAGCAGCCAAGGTCTAAGGTCAGGGGGTTCCTATGGCTACACCTTC TRBV4-3 - TRBD1 TRBJ1-2
CAISAGIQDYGYTF TGTGCCATCAGCGCCGGGATCCAGGACTATGGCTACACCTTC TRBV10-3 - - TRBJ1-2
CATSRVSAPNTGELFF TGTGCCACCAGCAGAGTAAGCGCTCCGAACACCGGGGAGCTGTTTTTT TRBV15 - - TRBJ2-2
CASSPWGRGADTQYF TGTGCCAGCAGCCCTTGGGGAAGGGGCGCAGATACGCAGTATTTT TRBV7-9 - - TRBJ2-3
CSASLGFGLFF TGCAGTGCTAGTCTGGGGTTTGGACTGTTTTTT TRBV20-1 few - TRBJ1-4
CASSGGQGLSHEQYF TGTGCCAGCAGTGGGGGACAGGGGTTGTCCCACGAGCAGTACTTC TRBV2 - TRBD1 TRBJ2-7
CSVAQDRSGNTIYF TGCAGCGTTGCCCAGGACCGCTCTGGAAACACCATATATTTT TRBV29-1 - - TRBJ1-3
CASSQFETQYF TGTGCCAGCAGCCAATTTGAGACCCAGTACTTC TRBV14 few - TRBJ2-5
CASSPFTDTQYF TGTGCCAGCAGCCCATTCACAGATACGCAGTATTTT TRBV7-2 - - TRBJ2-3
CASSLGLAGGFNEQFF TGCGCCAGCAGCTTGGGGCTAGCGGGGGGATTCAATGAGCAGTTCTTC TRBV5-1 - TRBD2 TRBJ2-1
CASSLGRTVYEQYF TGCGCCAGCAGCTTAGGCAGGACTGTCTACGAGCAGTACTTC TRBV5-1 few - TRBJ2-7
CSAVSYSSSYNEQFF TGCAGTGCTGTAAGCTACTCAAGCTCCTACAATGAGCAGTTCTTC TRBV20-1 once - TRBJ2-1
CASSLVSSPEAFF TGCGCCAGCAGCTTGGTCTCTTCCCCTGAAGCTTTCTTT TRBV5-1 - - TRBJ1-1
CAVTRLNYGYTF TGTGCCGTCACCAGGCTCAACTATGGCTACACCTTC TRBV7-9 - - TRBJ1-2
CASSTDRGLSYGYTF TGTGCCAGCAGTACAGACAGGGGGCTGAGCTATGGCTACACCTTC TRBV12-3/TRBV12-4 - TRBD1 TRBJ1-2
CSASSRALEKLFF TGCAGTGCTAGTAGCAGGGCCTTGGAAAAACTGTTTTTT TRBV20-1 few - TRBJ1-4
CSAVIDREINQPQHF TGCAGTGCTGTCATCGACAGGGAAATCAATCAGCCCCAGCATTTT TRBV20-1 - TRBD1 TRBJ1-5
CASSPDLLWTVAVNTEAFF TGTGCCAGCTCACCCGACCTTCTTTGGACAGTAGCGGTGAACACTGAAGCTTTCTTT TRBV18 - - TRBJ1-1
CASSQWTEAFF TGTGCCAGCAGCCAATGGACTGAAGCTTTCTTT TRBV14 - - TRBJ1-1
CSAEVPLRLLTF TGCAGCGCCGAAGTCCCCCTCCGGCTACTGACCTTC TRBV29-1 few - TRBJ1-2
CASSHRASSQYF TGTGCCAGCAGTCACCGGGCGAGTAGCCAGTACTTC TRBV6-2/TRBV6-3 - - TRBJ2-5
CASSLSSGVQTQYF TGTGCCAGCAGCTTGTCTTCGGGGGTACAGACCCAGTACTTC TRBV5-5 - - TRBJ2-5